Presented here are 22 T cell receptor beta chains from one specimen sequenced in a study of T cell repertoires in aging, cancer and after chemotherapy. TCR beta rearrangements were amplified from peripheral blood genomic DNA. A mixed TRB-A/B primer pool amplified rearranged TRB by multiplex touch-down PCR. MiXCR, applied by TCRdb to the multiplex PCR reads, yields one record per CDR3 protein. Seen here are about 18,000 distinct CDR3 sequences, 45% to 55% observed once, and the top ten hold about 11%. The sequencing sample was made of blood. The source is a human donor in good health.

The genes are TRBV12-3 or TRBV12-4 and TRBJ1-5; D uncertain. The ends were cut back, 3 bases at V and 7 bases at J, with 7 bases in the middle. This CDR3 contains 12 residues. CDR3 sequence reads: CASSLESQPQHF. The CDR3 region has the DNA TGTGCCAGCAGTTTGGAATCCCAGCCCCAGCATTTT.

The chain employs TRBV12-3 or TRBV12-4 and TRBJ2-7; D gene ambiguous. This CDR3 is built from 15 residues. The V and J ends lost 4 bases and 3 bases respectively, with 16 bases between them. The CDR3 reads CASSSERLMIYEQYF. CDR3 sequence (DNA): TGTGCCAGCAGTTCGGAACGACTGATGATCTACGAGCAGTACTTC.

This clonotype was seen a handful of times. The chain couples TRBV19 to TRBJ2-7, with 7 positions matching TRBD1. This CDR3 region has 13 residues. The V gene's germline CDR1 is LNHDA and CDR2 SQIVND (reference sequence). The V gene end was trimmed by 6 bases and the J gene end by 7 bases; junction bases not matched to a gene: 9. For the CDR3, the DNA is TGTGCCAGTAGCCTCGAGGGGGCGCGGGAGCAGTACTTC. This translates into CASSLEGAREQYF.

This clonotype has more than one count but fewer than ten. The chain uses TRBV29-1 and TRBJ1-2; 7 positions match TRBD1. J was trimmed by 4 bases and V by 5 bases; bases with no gene match: 4. The CDR3 totals 12 residues. CDR1 is SQVTM, CDR2 ANQGSEA, per germline. The DNA of the CDR3 is TGCAGCGTTCGACAGGGCCCCTATGGCTACACCTTC. Protein product: CSVRQGPYGYTF.

The sample holds one count of this clonotype. This sequence joins TRBV6-1 and TRBJ2-3; 8 bases align to TRBD1. The V gene end was trimmed by 4 bases and the J gene end by 4 bases; junction bases not matched to a gene: 10. The CDR3 is made up of 16 amino acids. CDR1 is MNHNS and CDR2 is SASEGT in the germline V gene. In nucleotides, the CDR3 is TGTGCCAGCAGTGTTTTTGGACAGGGCTGGTCAGATACGCAGTATTTT. It yields the protein CASSVFGQGWSDTQYF.

This clonotype was seen a few times. The chain combines TRBV27 with TRBJ2-5; D uncertain. There are 13 residues in the CDR3. Trimming removed 3 bases from V and 5 bases from J, with 10 bases in between. Germline CDR1 is MNHEY and CDR2 is SMNVEV (reference sequence). In DNA form, the CDR3 reads TGTGCCAGCAGTTTCTCCCGTATTGAGACCCAGTACTTC. Translation: CASSFSRIETQYF.

The rearrangement joins TRBV30 to TRBJ2-1, with D tentatively TRBD2 (5 bases). Germline V lookup: CDR1 GTSNPN, CDR2 SVGIG (reference sequence). The CDR3 spans 11 residues. Trimming took off 4 bases at V and 10 bases at J, with 11 bases between the two ends. The CDR3 DNA reads TGTGCCTGGACCCAAACGGGAGAGCAGTTCTTC. Protein product: CAWTQTGEQFF. Looking up the rest from reference TRBV30 and TRBJ2-1 gives the full variable domain: SQTIHQWPATLVQPVGSPLSLECTVEGTSNPNLYWYRQAAGRGLQLLFYSVGIGQISSEVPQNLSASRPQDRQFILSSKKLLLSDSGFYLCAWTQTGEQFFGPGTRLTVL.

J is TRBJ2-2 and V is TRBV18; D may be TRBD2 (6 bases). This CDR3 has 16 residues. Germline-derived CDR1 and CDR2 are KGHSH and LQKENI. V was cut by 2 bases and J by 4 bases, with 14 bases left in between. CDR3 DNA: TGTGCCAGCTCACCAAGGAAGGGAGGAAGCACCGGGGAGCTGTTTTTT. This encodes CASSPRKGGSTGELFF. The full variable domain, with the rest looked up from reference TRBV18 and TRBJ2-2, is NAGVMQNPRHLVRRRGQEARLRCSPMKGHSHVYWYRQLPEEGLKFMVYLQKENIIDESGMPKERFSAEFPKEGPSILRIQQVVRGDSAAYFCASSPRKGGSTGELFFGEGSRLTVL.

J is TRBJ2-3 and V is TRBV18; D tentatively fits TRBD1 or TRBD2 (6 bases each). CDR1 KGHSH and CDR2 LQKENI come from the germline V gene. V lost 5 bases and J 1 base, leaving 10 bases between the germline ends. The CDR3 has 14 residues. CDR3: CASSWGAGTDTQYF. In DNA form, the CDR3 reads TGTGCCAGCTCATGGGGGGCCGGCACAGATACGCAGTATTTT.

A word on this clonotype: The conserved phenylalanine or tryptophan normally closing the CDR3 is absent here, so this likely arose from a read error. The CDR3 protein is CASSAPGLASEQFS. Here the CDR3 DNA reads TGTGCCAGCAGTGCCCCGGGACTAGCGAGCGAGCAGTTCTCC. The chain recombines TRBV6-5 with TRBJ2-1, with 10 bases aligning to TRBD2. J lost 10 bases, V lost 5 bases, and 8 bases had no gene match. CDR1 is MNHEY, CDR2 SVGAGI, per germline. CDR3 length: 14 residues.

CDR3: CASSSPPGQGSDTQYF. In DNA, the CDR3 is TGTGCCAGCAGTTCACCACCGGGACAGGGATCAGATACGCAGTATTTT. The chain joins TRBV12-3 or TRBV12-4 to TRBJ2-3; TRBD1 agrees at 9 bases. V trimming: 4 bases; J trimming: 4 bases; junction bases outside the gene matches: 9. CDR3 length: 16 amino acids.

This chain connects TRBV30 to TRBJ2-1, with D perhaps matching TRBD2 (6 bases). This CDR3 contains 13 residues. The V end was cut by 5 bases, the J end by 9 bases, with 17 bases between. The germline CDR1 and CDR2 sequences are GTSNPN and SVGIG (reference sequence). The CDR3 protein is CAWDLGVRGEQFF. The CDR3 bases are TGTGCCTGGGACTTAGGGGTGCGGGGTGAGCAGTTCTTC. The full variable domain, completed using reference TRBV30 and TRBJ2-1, is SQTIHQWPATLVQPVGSPLSLECTVEGTSNPNLYWYRQAAGRGLQLLFYSVGIGQISSEVPQNLSASRPQDRQFILSSKKLLLSDSGFYLCAWDLGVRGEQFFGPGTRLTVL.

The gene calls are TRBV19 and TRBJ2-7, with D unresolved. The CDR3 runs 12 residues. V lost 6 bases, J lost 5 bases, and 11 bases lay in between. Per the germline V gene, CDR1 is LNHDA and CDR2 is SQIVND (reference sequence). The CDR3 is CASSQRGHEQYF. CDR3 nucleotides: TGTGCCAGTAGCCAAAGAGGTCACGAGCAGTACTTC.

CDR3 sequence reads: CASSGQKGGYEQYF. The DNA for the CDR3 is TGTGCCAGTAGTGGCCAGAAAGGGGGCTACGAGCAGTACTTC. The chain is built from TRBV19 and TRBJ2-7, with D perhaps matching TRBD1 (6 bases). Germline lookup yields CDR1 LNHDA and CDR2 SQIVND (reference sequence). CDR3 length: 14 residues. V lost 5 bases and J lost 3, with 14 bases in between.

The chain couples TRBV29-1 to TRBJ1-4; D remains ambiguous. There are 13 residues in the CDR3. Germline lookup yields CDR1 SQVTM and CDR2 ANQGSEA. The V and J ends lost 7 bases and 7 bases respectively, with 16 bases between them. Written as DNA, the CDR3 is TGCAGCGCCCTGGAGAGTCTCGGTGAAAAACTGTTTTTT. Residues: CSALESLGEKLFF.

Written as DNA, the CDR3 is TGTGCCAGTAGTAGGGACAGTTTGGATACGCAGTATTTT. The encoded protein is CASSRDSLDTQYF. V and J are TRBV19 and TRBJ2-3; 7 positions agree with TRBD1. Germline V gene data show CDR1 as LNHDA and CDR2 as SQIVND (reference sequence). Trimming cost V 4 bases and J 6 bases; bases outside gene matches: 4. The CDR3 is 13 residues long.

The rearrangement links TRBV4-3 to TRBJ2-5, with TRBD1 identical over 12 bases. With V trimmed by 1 base and J by 5 bases, 5 bases remained unmatched. This CDR3 comprises 16 residues. Germline V gene data show CDR1 as LGHNA and CDR2 as YSLEER. CDR3 sequence (DNA): TGCGCCAGCAGCCAAGTCGGGACAGGGGGCATGGAGACCCAGTACTTC. Its translation is CASSQVGTGGMETQYF.

This chain connects TRBV6-5 to TRBJ2-7; TRBD2 matches 10 bases. The CDR3 is made up of 14 amino acids. Germline CDR1 reads MNHEY; CDR2 reads SVGAGI. CDR3 DNA sequence: TGTCCCTACCCCCTCTCTAGCGGGAGTTACGAGCAGTACTTC. Amino acids: CPYPLSSGSYEQYF.

This clonotype occurred a few times. J is TRBJ2-7 and V is TRBV6-2 or TRBV6-3; no reliable D call. Germline lookup yields CDR1 MNHEY and CDR2 SVGEGT. The germline V and J ends were trimmed by 5 bases and 3 bases, with 20 bases remaining between them. The CDR3 covers 16 residues. CDR3 protein: CASSTSSLGLFYEQYF. CDR3 nucleotide sequence: TGTGCCAGCAGTACCTCTTCTCTAGGCCTCTTCTACGAGCAGTACTTC.

The V and J genes are TRBV30 and TRBJ1-5, with D possibly matching TRBD1 (6 bases). V lost 1 base and J 6 bases, leaving 10 bases between the germline ends. The CDR3 loop spans 13 amino acids. Germline CDR1 reads GTSNPN; CDR2 reads SVGIG (reference sequence). DNA of the CDR3: TGTGCCTGGAGTGAGGGGGGGGGTCAGCCCCAGCATTTT. It yields the protein CAWSEGGGQPQHF. Variable domain in full (rest from reference TRBV30 and TRBJ1-5): SQTIHQWPATLVQPVGSPLSLECTVEGTSNPNLYWYRQAAGRGLQLLFYSVGIGQISSEVPQNLSASRPQDRQFILSSKKLLLSDSGFYLCAWSEGGGQPQHFGDGTRLSIL.

The genes are TRBV19 and TRBJ2-2; 9 bases match TRBD1. Trimming at V came to 0 bases and at J to 6 bases, leaving 2 bases not matched to a gene. This CDR3 is built from 15 residues. The V gene's germline CDR1 is LNHDA and CDR2 SQIVND (reference sequence). The CDR3, as DNA: TGTGCCAGTAGTATAGAAGGGACAGGGCCCGGGGAGCTGTTTTTT. Its translation is CASSIEGTGPGELFF.

This chain links TRBV4-3 with TRBJ1-6; tentatively, D is TRBD1 (5 bases). Trimming cost V 0 bases and J 7 bases, with 13 bases left between them. The CDR3 has 16 residues. CDR1 and CDR2 from the germline V gene are LGHNA and YSLEER. In nucleotides, the CDR3 is TGCGCCAGCAGCCAAGAGAGGCCAGGGACGAATTCACCCCTCCACTTT. This translates into CASSQERPGTNSPLHF.